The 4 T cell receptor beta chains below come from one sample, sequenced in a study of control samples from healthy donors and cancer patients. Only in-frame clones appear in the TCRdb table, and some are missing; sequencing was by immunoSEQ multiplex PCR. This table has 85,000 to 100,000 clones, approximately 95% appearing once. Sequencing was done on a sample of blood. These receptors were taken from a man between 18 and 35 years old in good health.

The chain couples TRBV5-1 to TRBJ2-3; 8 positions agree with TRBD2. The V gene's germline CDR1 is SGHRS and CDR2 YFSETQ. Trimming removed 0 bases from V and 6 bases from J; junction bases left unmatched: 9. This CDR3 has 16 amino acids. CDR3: CASSLGSGGLPDTQYF. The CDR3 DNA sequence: TGCGCCAGCAGCTTGGGGAGCGGGGGCTTGCCCGATACGCAGTATTTT.

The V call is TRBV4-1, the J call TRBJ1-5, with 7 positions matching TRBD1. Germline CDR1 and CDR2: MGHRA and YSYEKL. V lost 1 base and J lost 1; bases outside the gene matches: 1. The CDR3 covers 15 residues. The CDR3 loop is CASSQGTGSNQPQHF. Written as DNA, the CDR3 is TGCGCCAGCAGCCAAGGGACAGGCAGCAATCAGCCCCAGCATTTT.

CDR3 residues: CAISGKGTGNTIYF. CDR3 sequence (DNA): TGTGCCATCAGTGGGAAGGGGACTGGAAACACCATATATTTT. The V call is TRBV10-3, the J call TRBJ1-3; a weak D match, TRBD1 (5 bases). V shed 4 bases and J shed 2 bases, with 9 bases lying between them. Germline CDR1 reads ENHRY; CDR2 reads SYGVKD. The CDR3 has 14 amino acids.

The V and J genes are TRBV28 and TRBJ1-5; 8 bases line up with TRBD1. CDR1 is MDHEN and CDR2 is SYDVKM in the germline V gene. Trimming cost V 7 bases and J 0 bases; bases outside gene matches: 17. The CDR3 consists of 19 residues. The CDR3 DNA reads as TGTGCCAGCACCTCAGGGGGGACAGGCGACTTGTATAGCAATCAGCCCCAGCATTTT. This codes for CASTSGGTGDLYSNQPQHF.